This T cell receptor (beta chain) appears in the sequencing data of a study of beta chain features in type 1 diabetes. Findings of the study overall: There was a moderate but significant shortening of TCRB CDR3s in all four CD4+ subsets of Type 1 diabetes patients.

Sequencing targeted expressed TCRB transcripts, as all isolated RNA had been reverse transcribed. Naive, central memory and regulatory T cell samples came to a mean of approximately 4 million reads. Data came from immunoSEQ multiplex PCR; TCRdb stores just in-frame clones and leaves some out. The sample holds approximately 730,000 clones, 10% to 15% seen once. Germline CDR1 is MGHRA and CDR2 is YSYEKL. The CDR3 sequence is 13 residues long. V was cut by 8 bases and J by 4 bases, with 14 bases left in between. A word on this clone: Its cognate antigen is unknown.

It was one heparinised blood draw, averaging approximately 100 mL, that each donor gave. CD4+ cells of the naive, central memory, regulatory and stem cell-like memory types were sorted via CD45RO/CCR7/CD25/CD127/CD95/CD27. In all sorted populations, purity surpassed 98%. The origin of this receptor is a young man with type 1 diabetes. This chain joins TRBV4-1 and TRBJ1-2; D not certain. The material sequenced was naive CD4+ T cells from blood. CDR3 in DNA: TGCGCCAGCGAGGGAGTCTTGGGCTATGGCTACACCTTC. Translation: CASEGVLGYGYTF.